Listed here are 32 T cell receptor beta chains from one sample, sequenced in a study of blood T cells in healthy people across ages (dated by TCRdb to 2014 to 2015). The library was produced with 5' RACE. Instrument on record: Illumina HiSeq 2500. A second roughly 6 to 12 cycle PCR used a sample-barcoded 5' primer and a J-beta primer mix. In-frame beta chains were kept once TCRdb had trimmed the public reads at Q25 with fastp and called clones with MiXCR. For every CDR3 protein sequence, its rows merge into one entry that carries the most common genes and DNA. Present in this sample are about 690,000 distinct CDR3 sequences, around 43% of which were seen just once. The ten most abundant clones make up about 30% of the sample. Material: blood. Source of these receptors: a man older than 75 in good health.

The V and J genes are TRBV7-9 and TRBJ2-1, with 7 positions matching TRBD2. Germline loops: CDR1 SEHNR, CDR2 FQNEAQ (reference sequence). There are 18 residues in the CDR3. V dropped 5 bases and J dropped 0; count of bases not matched to a gene: 13. The CDR3 DNA reads TGTGCCAGCAGCCCCTCGGTTAGCGGGCGCCACTCCTACAATGAGCAGTTCTTC. This sequence encodes CASSPSVSGRHSYNEQFF.

About this clonotype itself: A junction end diverges from the germline sequence, so it may reflect a read error. This sequence joins TRBV3-1 and TRBJ2-4; D unclear. The end of the DNA fits TRBJ2-7 better, so the J call may be wrong. CDR3 length: 13 amino acids. Looked up from germline, CDR1 is LGHDT and CDR2 is YNNKEL (reference sequence). The DNA for the CDR3 is TGTGTCAGCAGCCAAATGCGGTCCTACGAGCAGTACTTC. Amino acid sequence: CVSSQMRSYEQYF.

The V call is TRBV10-2, the J call TRBJ2-4; TRBD2 matches 11 bases. This CDR3 spans 13 amino acids. The trim removed 7 bases at V and 13 bases at J, leaving 9 bases unmatched. Germline lookup yields CDR1 WSHSY and CDR2 SAAADI. The CDR3 DNA reads as TGCGCCAGCACTGGGCTAGCGGGAGGTGAGCAGTACTTC. This gives the protein CASTGLAGGEQYF.

This clonotype was found a few times. The genes are TRBV6-2 or TRBV6-3 and TRBJ2-5, with D perhaps TRBD2 (6 bases). Germline V lookup: CDR1 MNHEY, CDR2 SVGEGT. V was clipped by 6 bases and J by 4 bases, with 24 bases between them. The CDR3 contains 17 residues. CDR3 sequence (DNA): TGTGCCAGCAGCCCCCATCTAGCGCCGTCAGGCACAGAGACCCAGTACTTC. As protein: CASSPHLAPSGTETQYF.

This clonotype was observed a single time. A single base separates this from a much larger clone, so it may be a read error. The chain combines TRBV5-1 with TRBJ1-4; 8 nucleotides align to TRBD1. CDR3 length: 14 residues. The trim removed 3 bases at V and 7 bases at J, leaving 5 bases unmatched. Germline CDR1 reads SGHRS; CDR2 reads YFSETQ. The CDR3 here is CASSYGQGSEKLFF. Written as DNA, the CDR3 is TGCGCCAGCAGCTACGGACAGGGTAGTGAAAAACTGTTTTTT.

This clonotype was picked up a small number of times. The chain employs TRBV20-1 and TRBJ2-7, with 9 bases that match TRBD2. The CDR3 consists of 16 residues. Germline V gene sequence: CDR1 DFQATT, CDR2 SNEGSKA (reference sequence). After removal of 0 bases from V and 5 bases from J, the junction contained 11 bases not matched to a gene. The CDR3 DNA sequence: TGCAGTGCTAGAGATTCGCTAGCGGGAAAATTTGACGAGCAGTACTTC. This encodes CSARDSLAGKFDEQYF.

This clonotype was detected only a few times. The chain uses TRBV5-1 and TRBJ2-5; D is ambiguous. The CDR3 is made up of 14 amino acids. Germline V gene data show CDR1 as SGHRS and CDR2 as YFSETQ. Trimming removed 4 bases at V and 5 bases at J, with 15 bases between. The CDR3 DNA reads as TGCGCCAGCAGCGATAAGACGGGCGTGGAGACCCAGTACTTC. Protein: CASSDKTGVETQYF.

This clonotype showed up just a few times. This sequence joins TRBV12-3 or TRBV12-4 and TRBJ1-3, with D unclear. The length of the CDR3 is 14 residues. V lost 3 bases and J 1 base, leaving 7 bases between the germline ends. This CDR3 reads CASSFSGSGNTIYF. Written as DNA, the CDR3 is TGTGCCAGCAGTTTTTCGGGTTCTGGAAACACCATATATTTT.

The rearrangement uses TRBV20-1 and TRBJ2-3, with 7 nucleotides matching TRBD2. V shed 4 bases, J shed 9 bases, and the junction held 7 bases outside the gene matches. This CDR3 region has 12 residues. The germline V gene has CDR1 DFQATT and CDR2 SNEGSKA (reference sequence). CDR3 DNA: TGCAGTGCTATCGGGAGGTCAAAAACGCAGTATTTT. Residues: CSAIGRSKTQYF.

In its sample, this clonotype was seen a few times. The V and J genes are TRBV2 and TRBJ2-7, with D hard to call. In germline, CDR1 is SNHLY, CDR2 FYNNEI. The CDR3 spans 13 residues. V dropped 9 bases and J dropped 8 bases, with 20 bases sitting between them. CDR3 region: CARRERSSGKQYF. CDR3 in DNA: TGTGCCAGGAGAGAAAGAAGCTCAGGAAAGCAGTACTTC.

The chain employs TRBV29-1 and TRBJ2-3; TRBD2 matches 9 bases. Germline V CDR1 and CDR2: SQVTM, ANQGSEA. With 8 bases clipped from V and 4 bases from J, the junction kept 7 bases outside the gene matches. The CDR3 length is 13 residues. CDR3 in DNA: TGCAGCTATCACGAGCGGGAGGCAGATACGCAGTATTTT. As protein: CSYHEREADTQYF.

This clonotype was counted ten times or more. The chain links TRBV29-1 to TRBJ2-3, with TRBD1 identical over 8 bases. The CDR3 loop spans 13 amino acids. The germline CDR1 and CDR2 sequences are SQVTM and ANQGSEA. V trimming: 7 bases; J trimming: 1 base; junction bases outside the gene matches: 4. CDR3 sequence reads: CSAGGQGTDTQYF. In nucleotides, the CDR3 is TGCAGCGCTGGGGGACAGGGCACAGATACGCAGTATTTT.

The chain combines TRBV12-3 or TRBV12-4 with TRBJ2-5; the match to TRBD1 covers 7 bases. The CDR3 is 14 residues long. The ends lost 6 bases at V and 4 bases at J; junction bases unmatched: 8. The CDR3 loop is CASRFGTGAETQYF. The CDR3 DNA reads TGTGCCAGCAGGTTCGGCACAGGGGCAGAGACCCAGTACTTC.

V and J are TRBV20-1 and TRBJ2-7; the D gene is possibly TRBD2 (5 bases). Trimming shortened V by 0 bases and J by 5 bases, and 11 bases separated the two germline ends. CDR3 length equals 13 residues. CDR1 is DFQATT, CDR2 SNEGSKA, per germline (reference sequence). In DNA, the CDR3 is TGCAGTGCTAGAGAGGGCGGGCGGGACGAGCAGTACTTC. This codes for CSAREGGRDEQYF.

The rearrangement uses TRBV7-9 and TRBJ2-1; D is perhaps TRBD2 (6 bases). The CDR3 loop spans 13 amino acids. Per the germline V gene, CDR1 is SEHNR and CDR2 is FQNEAQ (reference sequence). V lost 6 bases and J lost 8, with 14 bases in between. The CDR3 DNA is TGTGCCAGCAGGTCGGGCGGGACCGATGAGCAGTTCTTC. Protein product: CASRSGGTDEQFF.

This chain links TRBV5-1 with TRBJ2-3; 7 bases are a match to TRBD1. After removal of 4 bases from V and 5 bases from J, the junction contained 7 bases not matched to a gene. CDR1 and CDR2 from the germline V gene are SGHRS and YFSETQ. The CDR3 sequence is 14 residues long. CDR3 sequence: CASSADRAQDTQYF. The CDR3, as DNA: TGCGCCAGCAGCGCTGACAGGGCTCAAGATACGCAGTATTTT.

The gene calls are TRBV7-9 and TRBJ2-3; TRBD1 aligns across 10 bases. V lost 3 bases to trimming and J lost 5 bases; unmatched junction nucleotides: 2. Germline assignment: CDR1 SEHNR and CDR2 FQNEAQ (reference sequence). The length of the CDR3 is 14 residues. The CDR3 here is CASSFGTGVDTQYF. The CDR3 DNA sequence: TGTGCCAGCAGCTTCGGGACAGGGGTAGATACGCAGTATTTT. The whole variable domain, filled in from reference TRBV7-9 and TRBJ2-3, reads DTGVSQNPRHKITKRGQNVTFRCDPISEHNRLYWYRQTLGQGPEFLTYFQNEAQLEKSRLLSDRFSAERPKGSFSTLEIQRTEQGDSAMYLCASSFGTGVDTQYFGPGTRLTVL.

The chain has TRBV9 and TRBJ2-3; D is undetermined. Germline CDR1 SGDLS, CDR2 YYNGEE. The CDR3 totals 13 residues. Trimming took 0 bases from V and 6 from J, leaving 8 bases between them. The DNA of the CDR3 is TGTGCCAGCAGCGTAGCATATATTGATACGCAGTATTTT. It encodes CASSVAYIDTQYF.

This clonotype was detected only a few times. V gene TRBV3-1 combines with J gene TRBJ2-7; 7 bases are a match to TRBD1. Trimming removed 1 base from V and 2 bases from J; junction bases left unmatched: 8. Germline CDR1 LGHDT, CDR2 YNNKEL (reference sequence). The CDR3 is 16 amino acids. The CDR3 loop reads CASSQAPTGRPYEQYF. The CDR3 bases are TGTGCCAGCAGCCAAGCCCCGACAGGGCGGCCCTACGAGCAGTACTTC.

CDR3 coding DNA: TGTGCCAGCCTACTTGGGGATACGCAGTATTTT. It is translated as CASLLGDTQYF. V usage is TRBV28 and J usage is TRBJ2-3; D call uncertain. CDR3 length: 11 residues. V dropped 8 bases and J dropped 6 bases, with 9 bases sitting between them. Germline assignment: CDR1 MDHEN and CDR2 SYDVKM. The variable domain in full, with the rest retrieved from reference TRBV28 and TRBJ2-3, is DVKVTQSSRYLVKRTGEKVFLECVQDMDHENMFWYRQDPGLGLRLIYFSYDVKMKEKGDIPEGYSVSREKKERFSLILESASTNQTSMYLCASLLGDTQYFGPGTRLTVL.

This clonotype was detected many times. The rearrangement joins TRBV3-1 to TRBJ2-7; D call uncertain. CDR3 length: 12 residues. CDR1 is LGHDT, CDR2 YNNKEL, per germline (reference sequence). Deletions cut 1 base from V and 4 bases from J, with 5 bases between. CDR3 in amino acids: CASSQVGYEQYF. CDR3 bases: TGTGCCAGCAGCCAAGTGGGTTACGAGCAGTACTTC.

The chain employs TRBV11-2 and TRBJ2-1, with 8 bases lining up with TRBD2. V lost 4 bases, J lost 6 bases, and 8 bases stayed unmatched. The CDR3 has 15 residues. CDR1 and CDR2 (germline): SGHAT, FQNNGV. The CDR3 loop is CASSYETSVRNEQFF. In DNA, the CDR3 is TGTGCCAGCAGCTACGAGACTAGCGTTCGCAATGAGCAGTTCTTC. The whole variable domain, filled in from reference TRBV11-2 and TRBJ2-1, reads EAGVAQSPRYKIIEKRQSVAFWCNPISGHATLYWYQQILGQGPKLLIQFQNNGVVDDSQLPKDRFSAERLKGVDSTLKIQPAKLEDSAVYLCASSYETSVRNEQFFGPGTRLTVL.

This chain uses TRBV6-1 with TRBJ1-1; 7 bases fit TRBD1. This CDR3 comprises 15 residues. Germline CDR1 MNHNS, CDR2 SASEGT. Unmatched junction bases numbered 2, after V lost 0 bases and J lost 1 base. CDR3 in amino acids: CASSEAGGENTEAFF. The DNA for the CDR3 is TGTGCCAGCAGTGAAGCAGGGGGCGAGAACACTGAAGCTTTCTTT.

Points on this clonotype: One junction end does not reproduce the germline sequence, and a read error may be involved. This sequence joins TRBV6-2 or TRBV6-3 and TRBJ2-7; 11 bases are shared with TRBD2. Germline-derived CDR1 and CDR2 are MNHEY and SVGEGT. The CDR3 runs 16 residues. As DNA, the CDR3 is TGTGCCGGCAGTTACAAGTTCGGGACTAGCGGCTACGAGCAGTACTTC. Protein: CAGSYKFGTSGYEQYF.

The V call is TRBV6-5, the J call TRBJ2-5; the D is unclear. The last part of the DNA fits TRBJ2-7 better; the J call may be wrong. Germline V gives CDR1 MNHEY, CDR2 SVGAGI. The CDR3 loop spans 12 amino acids. Here the CDR3 DNA reads TGTGCCAGCACTTCCAGGATTTACGAGCAGTACTTC. This gives the protein CASTSRIYEQYF.

Regarding this clonotype: A much bigger clone sits one base away, suggesting this may be a read error. This chain links TRBV5-1 with TRBJ2-5; no reliable D call. V was cut by 1 base and J by 11 bases, with 21 bases left in between. There are 15 residues in the CDR3. The germline gives CDR1 SGHRS, CDR2 YFSETQ. CDR3 coding DNA: TGCGCCAGCAGCTTGTTCCGTCGCAGCCACAATGAGCAGTACTTC. It codes for CASSLFRRSHNEQYF.

The chain combines TRBV12-3 or TRBV12-4 with TRBJ2-7; either TRBD1 or TRBD2 may fit D (5 bases each). The length of the CDR3 is 15 residues. The V and J ends lost 5 bases and 0 bases respectively, with 14 bases between them. The CDR3 is CASSTERDGSYEQYF. The DNA for the CDR3 is TGTGCCAGCAGTACCGAACGGGACGGCTCCTACGAGCAGTACTTC.

This clonotype was detected a few times. This chain uses TRBV11-1 with TRBJ1-2, with D tentatively TRBD1 (6 bases). V was pared by 5 bases and J by 4 bases, with 14 bases between. Germline CDR1 and CDR2: SGHAT and FQDESV (reference sequence). The CDR3 extends over 14 amino acids. The CDR3 sequence: CASSADRLVYGYTF. The CDR3 DNA sequence: TGTGCCAGCAGCGCCGACAGGCTTGTCTATGGCTACACCTTC.

The V and J genes are TRBV20-1 and TRBJ2-5; D call uncertain. The CDR3 runs to 14 residues. V was pared by 5 bases and J by 4 bases, with 17 bases between. Germline lookup yields CDR1 DFQATT and CDR2 SNEGSKA (reference sequence). The CDR3 region has the DNA TGCAGTGCTTTGACGACGAGCCCCTCAGAGACCCAGTACTTC. Encoded protein: CSALTTSPSETQYF.

V usage is TRBV7-3 and J usage is TRBJ2-1; TRBD2 matches 8 bases. Germline-derived CDR1 and CDR2 are SGHTA and FQGTGA. This CDR3 region has 15 residues. V dropped 0 bases and J dropped 6; count of bases not matched to a gene: 4. The CDR3 loop is CASSLTPAGVNEQFF. The CDR3 bases are TGTGCCAGCAGCTTAACCCCAGCGGGAGTCAATGAGCAGTTCTTC.

There are many counts of this clonotype. J is TRBJ2-7 and V is TRBV7-2; 7 nucleotides match TRBD2. The CDR3 totals 19 residues. Germline CDR1 SGHTA, CDR2 FQGNSA. Trimming cost V 0 bases and J 3 bases; bases outside gene matches: 17. The CDR3 reads CASSLARVLAASSDYEQYF. The CDR3 DNA follows: TGTGCCAGCAGCTTAGCGCGGGTGCTAGCGGCTTCATCGGACTACGAGCAGTACTTC.

This clonotype turned up a few times. The V and J genes are TRBV11-2 and TRBJ2-3; possibly TRBD2 for D (5 bases). The V and J ends lost 3 bases and 0 bases respectively, with 10 bases between them. This CDR3 contains 15 residues. Per the germline V gene, CDR1 is SGHAT and CDR2 is FQNNGV. The CDR3 DNA sequence: TGTGCCAGCAGCTTTAGCGTTACTAGCACAGATACGCAGTATTTT. This encodes CASSFSVTSTDTQYF.